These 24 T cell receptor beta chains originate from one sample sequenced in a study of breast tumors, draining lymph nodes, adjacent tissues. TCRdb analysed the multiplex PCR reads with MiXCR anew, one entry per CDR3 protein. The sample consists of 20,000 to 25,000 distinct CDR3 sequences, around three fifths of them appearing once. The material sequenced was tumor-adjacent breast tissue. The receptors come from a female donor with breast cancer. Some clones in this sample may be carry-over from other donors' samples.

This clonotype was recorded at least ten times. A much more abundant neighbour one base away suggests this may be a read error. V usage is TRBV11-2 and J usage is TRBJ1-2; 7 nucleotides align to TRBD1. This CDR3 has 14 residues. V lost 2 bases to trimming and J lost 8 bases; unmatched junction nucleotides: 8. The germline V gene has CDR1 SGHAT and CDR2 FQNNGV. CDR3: CASSLNTGAGGYTF. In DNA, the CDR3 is TGTGCCAGCAGCTTAAATACAGGGGCCGGGGGCTACACCTTC.

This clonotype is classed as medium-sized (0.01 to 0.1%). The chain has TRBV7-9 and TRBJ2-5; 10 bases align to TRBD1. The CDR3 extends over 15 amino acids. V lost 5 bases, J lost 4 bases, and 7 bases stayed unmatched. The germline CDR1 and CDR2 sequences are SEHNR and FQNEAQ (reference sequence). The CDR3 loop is CASSRGQGRGETQYF. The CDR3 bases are TGTGCCAGCAGCCGGGGACAGGGGAGGGGAGAGACCCAGTACTTC. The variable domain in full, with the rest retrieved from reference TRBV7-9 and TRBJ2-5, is DTGVSQNPRHKITKRGQNVTFRCDPISEHNRLYWYRQTLGQGPEFLTYFQNEAQLEKSRLLSDRFSAERPKGSFSTLEIQRTEQGDSAMYLCASSRGQGRGETQYFGPGTRLLVL.

The CDR3 DNA is TGTGCCAGCAGCCAGGGGACAGGGGAGGAGCACTATGGCTACACCTTC. It codes for CASSQGTGEEHYGYTF. The V gene is TRBV6-5, the J gene TRBJ1-2; 10 bases agree with TRBD1. The trim removed 6 bases at V and 3 bases at J, leaving 10 bases unmatched. Germline CDR1 MNHEY, CDR2 SVGAGI. This CDR3 region has 16 residues.

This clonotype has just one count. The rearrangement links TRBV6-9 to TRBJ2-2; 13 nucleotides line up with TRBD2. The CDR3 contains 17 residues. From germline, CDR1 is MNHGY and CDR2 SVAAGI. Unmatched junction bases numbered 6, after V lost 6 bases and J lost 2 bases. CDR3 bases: TGTGCCAGCAGGCGGACTAGCGGGGGCTCAAACACCGGGGAGCTGTTTTTT. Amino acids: CASRRTSGGSNTGELFF.

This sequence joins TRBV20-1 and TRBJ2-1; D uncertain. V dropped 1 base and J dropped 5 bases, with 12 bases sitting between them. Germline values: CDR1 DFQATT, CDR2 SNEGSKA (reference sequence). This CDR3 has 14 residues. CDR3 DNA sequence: TGCAGTGCTAGAGGACAAGGGCCGAACAATGAGCAGTTCTTC. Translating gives CSARGQGPNNEQFF.

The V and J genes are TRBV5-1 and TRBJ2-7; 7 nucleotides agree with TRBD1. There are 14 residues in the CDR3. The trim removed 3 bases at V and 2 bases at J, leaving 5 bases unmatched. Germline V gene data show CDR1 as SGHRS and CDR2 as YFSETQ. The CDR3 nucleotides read TGCGCCAGCAGCTCATTCGGACAGGCCTACGAGCAGTACTTC. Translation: CASSSFGQAYEQYF.

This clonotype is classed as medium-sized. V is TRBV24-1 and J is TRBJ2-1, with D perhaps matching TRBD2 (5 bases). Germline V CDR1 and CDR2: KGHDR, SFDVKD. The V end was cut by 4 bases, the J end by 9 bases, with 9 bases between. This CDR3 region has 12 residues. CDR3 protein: CATSEQTTEQFF. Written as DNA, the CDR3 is TGTGCCACCAGTGAGCAGACTACTGAGCAGTTCTTC.

Written as DNA, the CDR3 is TGTGCCAGCAACAACGGGGCGGACTATGGCTACACCTTC. Protein product: CASNNGADYGYTF. This rearrangement joins TRBV7-2 to TRBJ1-2; weak D call: TRBD1 (5 bases). This CDR3 comprises 13 residues. Trimming stripped 7 bases from V and 3 bases from J, with 12 bases between. The V gene's germline CDR1 is SGHTA and CDR2 FQGNSA.

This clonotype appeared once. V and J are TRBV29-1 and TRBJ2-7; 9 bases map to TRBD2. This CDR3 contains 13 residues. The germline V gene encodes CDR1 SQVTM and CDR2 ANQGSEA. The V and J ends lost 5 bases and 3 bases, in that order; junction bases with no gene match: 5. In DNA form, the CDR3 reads TGCAGCGTTAAGACTAGCGGACACTACGAGCAGTACTTC. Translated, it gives CSVKTSGHYEQYF.

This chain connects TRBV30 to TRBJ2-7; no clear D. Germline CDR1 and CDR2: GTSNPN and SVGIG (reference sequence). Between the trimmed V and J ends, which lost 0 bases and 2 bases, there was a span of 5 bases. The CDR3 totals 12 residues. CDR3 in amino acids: CAWSVGAYEQYF. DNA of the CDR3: TGTGCCTGGAGTGTAGGCGCCTACGAGCAGTACTTC. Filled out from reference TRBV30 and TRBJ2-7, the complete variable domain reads SQTIHQWPATLVQPVGSPLSLECTVEGTSNPNLYWYRQAAGRGLQLLFYSVGIGQISSEVPQNLSASRPQDRQFILSSKKLLLSDSGFYLCAWSVGAYEQYFGPGTRLTVT.

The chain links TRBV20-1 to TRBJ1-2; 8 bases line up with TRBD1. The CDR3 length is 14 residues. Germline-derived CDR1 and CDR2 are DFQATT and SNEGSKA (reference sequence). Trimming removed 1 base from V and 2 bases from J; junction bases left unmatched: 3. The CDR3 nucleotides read TGCAGTGCTAGAGGACAGGGGCCGAACTATGGCTACACCTTC. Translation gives CSARGQGPNYGYTF.

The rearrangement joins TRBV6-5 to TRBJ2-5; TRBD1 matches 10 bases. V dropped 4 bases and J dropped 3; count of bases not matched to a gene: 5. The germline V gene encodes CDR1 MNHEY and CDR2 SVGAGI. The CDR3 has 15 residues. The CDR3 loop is CASSLGGTGEETQYF. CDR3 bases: TGTGCCAGCAGTTTAGGTGGGACAGGGGAAGAGACCCAGTACTTC.

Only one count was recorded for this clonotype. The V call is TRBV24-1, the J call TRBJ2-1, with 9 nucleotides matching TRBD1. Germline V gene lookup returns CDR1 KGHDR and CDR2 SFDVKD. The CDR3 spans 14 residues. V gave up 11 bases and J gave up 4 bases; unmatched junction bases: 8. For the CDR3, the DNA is TGTGCCAGCAGATCGGGACAGGGATACAATGAGCAGTTCTTC. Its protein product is CASRSGQGYNEQFF.

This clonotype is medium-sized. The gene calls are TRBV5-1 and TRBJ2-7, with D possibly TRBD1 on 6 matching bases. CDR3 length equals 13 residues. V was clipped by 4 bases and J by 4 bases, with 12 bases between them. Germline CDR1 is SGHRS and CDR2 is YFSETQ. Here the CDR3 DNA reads TGCGCCAGCAGCATGACAGGTCAGTACGAGCAGTACTTC. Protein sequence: CASSMTGQYEQYF. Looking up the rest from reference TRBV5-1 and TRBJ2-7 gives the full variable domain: KAGVTQTPRYLIKTRGQQVTLSCSPISGHRSVSWYQQTPGQGLQFLFEYFSETQRNKGNFPGRFSGRQFSNSRSEMNVSTLELGDSALYLCASSMTGQYEQYFGPGTRLTVT.

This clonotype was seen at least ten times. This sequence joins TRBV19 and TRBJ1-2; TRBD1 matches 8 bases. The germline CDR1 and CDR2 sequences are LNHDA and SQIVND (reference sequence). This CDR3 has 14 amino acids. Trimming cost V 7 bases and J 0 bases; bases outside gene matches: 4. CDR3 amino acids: CASKEDRANYGYTF. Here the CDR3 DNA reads TGTGCCAGTAAAGAGGACAGGGCTAACTATGGCTACACCTTC.

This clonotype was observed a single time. CDR3 region: CASSFQGEKLFF. The CDR3 bases are TGTGCCAGCAGTTTTCAGGGGGAAAAACTGTTTTTT. This chain joins TRBV28 and TRBJ1-4, with a tentative D call TRBD1 (6 bases). V lost 3 bases to trimming and J lost 8 bases, with 7 bases between them. The CDR3 covers 12 residues. Germline assignment: CDR1 MDHEN and CDR2 SYDVKM.

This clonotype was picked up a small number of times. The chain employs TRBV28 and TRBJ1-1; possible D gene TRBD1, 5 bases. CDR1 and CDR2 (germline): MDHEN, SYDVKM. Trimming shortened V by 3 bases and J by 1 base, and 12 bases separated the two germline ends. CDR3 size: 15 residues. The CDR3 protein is CASSLRGRSNTEAFF. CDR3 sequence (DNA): TGTGCCAGCAGTTTGAGGGGCAGGTCGAACACTGAAGCTTTCTTT. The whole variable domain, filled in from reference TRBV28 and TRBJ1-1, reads DVKVTQSSRYLVKRTGEKVFLECVQDMDHENMFWYRQDPGLGLRLIYFSYDVKMKEKGDIPEGYSVSREKKERFSLILESASTNQTSMYLCASSLRGRSNTEAFFGQGTRLTVV.

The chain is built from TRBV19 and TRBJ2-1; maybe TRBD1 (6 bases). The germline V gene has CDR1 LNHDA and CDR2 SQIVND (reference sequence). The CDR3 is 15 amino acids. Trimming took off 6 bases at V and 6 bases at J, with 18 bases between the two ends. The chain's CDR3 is CASRGWGQGSNEQFF. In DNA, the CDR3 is TGTGCCAGTAGAGGTTGGGGTCAGGGGAGCAATGAGCAGTTCTTC.

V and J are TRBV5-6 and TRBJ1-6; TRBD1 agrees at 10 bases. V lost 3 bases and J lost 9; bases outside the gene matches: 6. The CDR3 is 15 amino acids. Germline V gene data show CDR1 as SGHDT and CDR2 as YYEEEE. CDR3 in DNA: TGTGCCAGCAGCTACGGGACAGGGGTCCGTTCACCCCTCCACTTT. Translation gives CASSYGTGVRSPLHF.

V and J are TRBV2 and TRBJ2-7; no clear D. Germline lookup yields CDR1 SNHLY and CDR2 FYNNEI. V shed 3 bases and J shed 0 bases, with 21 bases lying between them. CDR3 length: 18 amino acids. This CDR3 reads CASSDLVMTGPFSYEQYF. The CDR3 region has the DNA TGTGCCAGCAGTGACCTAGTCATGACGGGCCCCTTCTCCTACGAGCAGTACTTC.

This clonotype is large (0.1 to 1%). The CDR3 loop is CAISEEGTGGETQYF. The CDR3 DNA is TGTGCCATCAGTGAGGAAGGGACAGGTGGAGAGACCCAGTACTTC. The chain has TRBV10-3 and TRBJ2-5, with 8 bases identical to TRBD1. V shed 2 bases, J shed 4 bases, and the junction held 6 bases outside the gene matches. Germline V gene lookup returns CDR1 ENHRY and CDR2 SYGVKD. The CDR3 runs to 15 residues.

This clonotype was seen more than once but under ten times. CDR3 sequence: CASSIRDRGGYGYTF. The CDR3 coding sequence is TGTGCCAGCAGTATTAGGGACAGGGGAGGATATGGCTACACCTTC. This rearrangement joins TRBV2 to TRBJ1-2, with 10 bases that match TRBD1. The germline gives CDR1 SNHLY, CDR2 FYNNEI. Germline trimming cut 5 bases from V and 5 bases from J; bases unmatched to any gene: 8. The CDR3 has 15 residues. Using reference TRBV2 and TRBJ1-2 for the parts outside the CDR3, the full variable domain is EPEVTQTPSHQVTQMGQEVILRCVPISNHLYFYWYRQILGQKVEFLVSFYNNEISEKSEIFDDQFSVERPDGSNFTLKIRSTKLEDSAMYFCASSIRDRGGYGYTFGSGTRLTVV.

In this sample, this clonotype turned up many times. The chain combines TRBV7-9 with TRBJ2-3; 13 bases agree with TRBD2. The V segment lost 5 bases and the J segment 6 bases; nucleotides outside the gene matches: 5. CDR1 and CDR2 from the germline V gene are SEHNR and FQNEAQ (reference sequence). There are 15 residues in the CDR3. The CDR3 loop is CASSGLAGAADTQYF. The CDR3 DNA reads TGTGCCAGCAGCGGACTAGCGGGAGCGGCTGATACGCAGTATTTT.

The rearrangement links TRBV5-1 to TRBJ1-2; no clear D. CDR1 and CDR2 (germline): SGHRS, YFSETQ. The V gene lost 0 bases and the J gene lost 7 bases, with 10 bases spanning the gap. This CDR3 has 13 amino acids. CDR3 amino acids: CASSLVGVGGYTF. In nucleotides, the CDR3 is TGCGCCAGCAGCTTGGTTGGGGTTGGTGGCTACACCTTC.